This TCR beta chain was captured in a study of T cell responses to AZD1222 COVID-19 vaccine. Findings of the study overall: Reportedly, nearly half of unique spike TCRs recognized epitopes outside B.1.351/B.1.1.7 mutations.

Sequencing was performed with immunoSEQ multiplex PCR; in TCRdb, only in-frame clones are kept and a portion is missing. The repertoire holds 100,000 to 150,000 clones, with 75% to 90% as singletons. With 6 bases removed from V and 3 bases from J, the gap between germline ends came to 9 bases. The CDR3 contains 12 residues. CDR1 is MDHEN, CDR2 SYDVKM, per germline. Worth noting for this clone: What it binds is unknown.

The rearrangement uses TRBV28 and TRBJ2-7; D not certain. Sample: peripheral blood, taken on day 0 of AZD1222 vaccination. The TCR originated in an adult in good health. The CDR3 reads CASRNRVYEQYF. DNA for the CDR3: TGTGCCAGCAGGAACCGGGTCTACGAGCAGTACTTC.